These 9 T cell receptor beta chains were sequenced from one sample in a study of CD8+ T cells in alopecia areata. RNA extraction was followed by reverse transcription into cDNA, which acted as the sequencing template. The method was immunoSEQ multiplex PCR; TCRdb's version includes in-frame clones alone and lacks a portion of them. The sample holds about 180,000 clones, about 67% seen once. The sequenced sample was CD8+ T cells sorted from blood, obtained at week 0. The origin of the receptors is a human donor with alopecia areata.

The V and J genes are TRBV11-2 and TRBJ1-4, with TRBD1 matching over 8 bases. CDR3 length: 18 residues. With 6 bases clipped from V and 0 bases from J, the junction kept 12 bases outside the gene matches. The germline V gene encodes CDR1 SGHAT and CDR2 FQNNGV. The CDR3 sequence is CASRQRTGKTATNEKLFF. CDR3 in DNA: TGTGCCAGCAGACAAAGGACAGGGAAGACAGCAACTAATGAAAAACTGTTTTTT.

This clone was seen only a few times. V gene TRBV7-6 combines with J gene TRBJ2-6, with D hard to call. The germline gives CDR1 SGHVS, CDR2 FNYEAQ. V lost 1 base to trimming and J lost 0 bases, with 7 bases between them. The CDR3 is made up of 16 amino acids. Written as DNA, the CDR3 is TGTGCCAGCAGCTTAGATGAGGACTCTGGGGCCAACGTCCTGACTTTC. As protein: CASSLDEDSGANVLTF.

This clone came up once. CDR3 residues: CASSSPTSGKQETQYF. CDR3 bases: TGTGCCAGCAGCTCCCCGACTAGCGGTAAACAAGAGACCCAGTACTTC. The chain carries TRBV7-9 and TRBJ2-5; 9 bases match TRBD2. The junction had 8 bases not matched to a gene; V was cut back by 4 bases and J by 2 bases. The CDR3 is 16 residues long. CDR1 is SEHNR, CDR2 FQNEAQ, per germline (reference sequence).

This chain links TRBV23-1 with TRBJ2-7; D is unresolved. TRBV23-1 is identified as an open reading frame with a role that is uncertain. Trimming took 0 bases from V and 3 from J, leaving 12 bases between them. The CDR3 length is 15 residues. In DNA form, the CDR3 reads TGCGCCAGCAGTCAATCCGTCCCTGGCTACTACGAGCAGTACTTC. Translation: CASSQSVPGYYEQYF.

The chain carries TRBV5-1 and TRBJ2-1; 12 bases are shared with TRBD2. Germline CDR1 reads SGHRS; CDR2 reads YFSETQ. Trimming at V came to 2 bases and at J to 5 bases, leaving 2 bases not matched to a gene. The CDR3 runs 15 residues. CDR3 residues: CASSFTSGGNNEQFF. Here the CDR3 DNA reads TGCGCCAGCAGCTTCACTAGCGGGGGGAACAATGAGCAGTTCTTC.

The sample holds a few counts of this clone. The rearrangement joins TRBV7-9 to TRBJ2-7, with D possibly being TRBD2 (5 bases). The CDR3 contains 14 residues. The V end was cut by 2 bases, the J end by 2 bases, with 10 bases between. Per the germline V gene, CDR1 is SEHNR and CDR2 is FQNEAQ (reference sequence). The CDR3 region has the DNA TGTGCCAGCAGCTTATCTGGGAGACCCTACGAGCAGTACTTC. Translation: CASSLSGRPYEQYF.

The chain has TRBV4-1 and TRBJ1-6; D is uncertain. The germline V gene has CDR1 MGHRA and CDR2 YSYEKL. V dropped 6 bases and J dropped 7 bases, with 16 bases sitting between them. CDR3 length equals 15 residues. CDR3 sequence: CASRKGGFDNSPLHF. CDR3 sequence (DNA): TGCGCCAGCAGAAAGGGAGGTTTTGACAATTCACCCCTCCACTTT.

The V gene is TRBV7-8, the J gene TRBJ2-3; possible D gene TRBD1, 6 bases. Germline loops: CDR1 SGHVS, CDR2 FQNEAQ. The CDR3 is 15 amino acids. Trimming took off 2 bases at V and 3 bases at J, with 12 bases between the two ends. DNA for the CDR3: TGTGCCAGCAGCTTAACGACAGGCCAAACAGATACGCAGTATTTT. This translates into CASSLTTGQTDTQYF. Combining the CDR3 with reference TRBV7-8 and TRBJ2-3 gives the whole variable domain GAGVSQSPRYKVAKRGQDVALRCDPISGHVSLFWYQQALGQGPEFLTYFQNEAQLDKSGLPSDRFFAERPEGSVSTLKIQRTQQEDSAVYLCASSLTTGQTDTQYFGPGTRLTVL.

The CDR3 spells CASSVQGGNEKLFF. CDR3 sequence (DNA): TGTGCCAGCAGTGTACAGGGAGGAAATGAAAAACTGTTTTTT. The chain couples TRBV27 to TRBJ1-4; a weak D match, TRBD1 (6 bases). The ends were cut back, 5 bases at V and 5 bases at J, with 12 bases in the middle. The CDR3 consists of 14 residues. Per the germline V gene, CDR1 is MNHEY and CDR2 is SMNVEV (reference sequence).